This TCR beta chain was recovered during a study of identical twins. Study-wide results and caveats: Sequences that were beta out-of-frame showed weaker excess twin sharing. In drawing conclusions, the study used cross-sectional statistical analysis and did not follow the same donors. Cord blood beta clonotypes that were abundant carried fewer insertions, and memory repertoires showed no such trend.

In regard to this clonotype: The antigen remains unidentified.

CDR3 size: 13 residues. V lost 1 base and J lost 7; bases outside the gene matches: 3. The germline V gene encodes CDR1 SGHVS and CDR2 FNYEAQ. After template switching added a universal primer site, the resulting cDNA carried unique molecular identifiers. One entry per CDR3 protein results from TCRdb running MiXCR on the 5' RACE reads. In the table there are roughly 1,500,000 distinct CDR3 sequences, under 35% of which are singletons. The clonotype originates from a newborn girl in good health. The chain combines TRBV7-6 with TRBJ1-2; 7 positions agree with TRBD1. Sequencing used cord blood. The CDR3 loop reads CASSLESGGGYTF. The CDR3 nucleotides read TGTGCCAGCAGCTTAGAGTCAGGGGGTGGCTACACCTTC.